The text below deals with one T cell receptor (beta chain). Antigen unknown. Sequenced by immunoSEQ multiplex PCR; TCRdb stores in-frame clones only, minus some. The sample shows approximately 130,000 clones, 86% of them seen only once. The data originate from a study of T cell responses to AZD1222 COVID-19 vaccine. Notes on the study in general: The reported proportion of spike-specific TCRs targeting unmutated variant regions was nearly half.

The CDR3 contains 11 residues. CDR1 is SGHAT and CDR2 is FQNNGV in the germline V gene. Trimming cost V 5 bases and J 10 bases, with 10 bases left between them. This sample comprised peripheral blood, obtained 28 days after the second AZD1222 dose. The sequence derives from an adult who received the AZD1222 COVID-19 vaccine. The chain couples TRBV11-2 to TRBJ2-3; D gene uncertain. The CDR3, as DNA: TGTGCCAGCAGCCTACACCGCCCGCAGTATTTT. This translates into CASSLHRPQYF.